Presented here are 18 T cell receptor beta chains from one specimen sequenced in a study of regulatory T cells in long-lasting Graves disease. The time point: newly diagnosed GD, antithyroid drugs for less than 3 months. Making the TCR library involved RNA that had been extracted from PBMCs. Building of the TCR beta libraries involved iRepertoire HTBI primers and Arm-PCR of CDR3 regions. TCRdb passed the multiplex PCR reads through MiXCR, listing each CDR3 protein once. Among 500,000 to 700,000 distinct CDR3 sequences listed, about 15% were seen once. This same sample was also part of a study on T cells in Graves' hyperthyroidism and ophthalmopathy.

This specimen consisted of peripheral blood mononuclear cells (PBMCs), obtained at new diagnosis, from a patient treated with antithyroid drugs. The receptors shown here come from a woman aged 25 to 39 with Graves disease.

Many counts were recorded for this clonotype. V gene TRBV6-1 combines with J gene TRBJ2-7; 10 positions agree with TRBD2. The V segment lost 6 bases and the J segment 3 bases; nucleotides outside the gene matches: 8. The V gene's germline CDR1 is MNHNS and CDR2 SASEGT. This CDR3 comprises 15 residues. The CDR3 sequence is CASRKQGLADYEQYF. The CDR3 region has the DNA TGTGCCAGCAGGAAACAAGGACTAGCGGACTACGAGCAGTACTTC.

This clonotype was recorded at least ten times. V and J are TRBV10-1 and TRBJ2-2, with 10 bases fitting TRBD1. This CDR3 region has 15 residues. Germline V CDR1 and CDR2: WNHNN, SYGVQD (reference sequence). V lost 6 bases to trimming and J lost 4 bases; unmatched junction nucleotides: 5. The chain's CDR3 is CASSDGQGGTGELFF. DNA for the CDR3: TGCGCCAGCAGCGATGGACAGGGGGGCACCGGGGAGCTGTTTTTT.

In its sample, this clonotype was seen many times. V usage is TRBV10-1 and J usage is TRBJ1-2; D possibly corresponds to TRBD1 (5 bases). The V end lost 5 bases, the J end lost 4 bases, and 14 bases lay between the germline ends. Germline CDR1 reads WNHNN; CDR2 reads SYGVQD (reference sequence). The CDR3 loop spans 14 amino acids. CDR3 bases: TGCGCCAGCAGTCCGGGGGAGAGTCCCTATGGCTACACCTTC. This encodes CASSPGESPYGYTF.

This clonotype was seen ten or more times. The V and J genes are TRBV28 and TRBJ2-2; TRBD2 matches 10 bases. CDR3 length: 15 amino acids. CDR1 is MDHEN, CDR2 SYDVKM, per germline. V shed 6 bases, J shed 2 bases, and the junction held 3 bases outside the gene matches. CDR3 coding DNA: TGTGCCAGCAGCCTAGCGGGAGTAAACACCGGGGAGCTGTTTTTT. It is translated as CASSLAGVNTGELFF.

In regard to this clonotype: Its ends do not fully match the called genes, so a read error is possible. This rearrangement joins TRBV20-1 to TRBJ1-5; the match to TRBD1 covers 7 bases. Germline loops: CDR1 DFQATT, CDR2 SNEGSKA (reference sequence). The CDR3 length is 13 residues. CDR3 protein: CSASVGGNQPQHF. The DNA of the CDR3 is TGCAGTGCTAGTGTAGGGGGCAACCAGCCCCAGCATTTT.

This clonotype appeared a few times. The chain has TRBV6-1 and TRBJ2-6; a possible D gene is TRBD2 (6 bases). Germline V gene lookup returns CDR1 MNHNS and CDR2 SASEGT. The CDR3 contains 15 residues. Trimming removed 3 bases at V and 3 bases at J, with 9 bases between. CDR3 protein: CASSDLGGGANVLTF. The CDR3 DNA reads TGTGCCAGCAGTGACCTGGGGGGTGGGGCCAACGTCCTGACTTTC.

This clonotype has a handful of counts. The rearrangement links TRBV28 to TRBJ1-5; D is unresolved. Germline V lookup: CDR1 MDHEN, CDR2 SYDVKM. The V end lost 4 bases, the J end lost 5 bases, and 24 bases lay between the germline ends. This CDR3 spans 18 amino acids. CDR3 sequence (DNA): TGTGCCAGCAGTTCCCCCACGAGGTTTAGTTTCCGTGATCAGCCCCAGCATTTT. Encoded protein: CASSSPTRFSFRDQPQHF. The full variable domain, its missing parts supplied by reference TRBV28 and TRBJ1-5, is DVKVTQSSRYLVKRTGEKVFLECVQDMDHENMFWYRQDPGLGLRLIYFSYDVKMKEKGDIPEGYSVSREKKERFSLILESASTNQTSMYLCASSSPTRFSFRDQPQHFGDGTRLSIL.

This clonotype was observed at least ten times. The chain is built from TRBV5-1 and TRBJ2-1; 11 bases fit TRBD1. Losses at the gene ends were 4 bases for V and 0 bases for J; bases not matched to a gene: 3. Germline CDR1 is SGHRS and CDR2 is YFSETQ. This CDR3 is built from 16 residues. CDR3 nucleotide sequence: TGCGCCAGCAGCCAGGGGACAGGGGGCTCCTACAATGAGCAGTTCTTC. Its translation: CASSQGTGGSYNEQFF. The entire variable domain, with the rest obtained from reference TRBV5-1 and TRBJ2-1, is as follows: KAGVTQTPRYLIKTRGQQVTLSCSPISGHRSVSWYQQTPGQGLQFLFEYFSETQRNKGNFPGRFSGRQFSNSRSEMNVSTLELGDSALYLCASSQGTGGSYNEQFFGPGTRLTVL.

This chain connects TRBV5-1 to TRBJ2-7; no definite D call. The CDR3 is 13 amino acids. V lost 4 bases, J lost 3 bases, and 11 bases lay in between. CDR1 and CDR2 (germline): SGHRS, YFSETQ. Here the CDR3 reads CASSPDAGYEQYF. CDR3 coding DNA: TGCGCCAGCAGCCCAGACGCAGGCTACGAGCAGTACTTC.

In regard to this clonotype: This may stem from a read error, because a much larger clone lies one nucleotide away. The chain combines TRBV6-1 with TRBJ2-5; D is possibly TRBD1 (6 bases). The germline V gene encodes CDR1 MNHNS and CDR2 SASEGT. The CDR3 runs to 14 residues. CDR3 sequence reads: CASSTTGRGEAQYF. CDR3 DNA sequence: TGTGCCAGCAGTACGACAGGTCGGGGAGAGGCCCAGTACTTC.

This clonotype occurred many times. The CDR3, as DNA: TGTGCCAGCAGCTTAGGGACTTACGCCAGCAATCAGCCCCAGCATTTT. Its protein is CASSLGTYASNQPQHF. The rearrangement links TRBV11-2 to TRBJ1-5; D not certain. The germline CDR1 and CDR2 sequences are SGHAT and FQNNGV. V shed 1 base and J shed 1 base, with 11 bases lying between them. CDR3 length: 16 amino acids.

This clonotype was recorded a few times. The chain is built from TRBV29-1 and TRBJ2-1; tentatively, D is TRBD1 or TRBD2 (5 bases each). The germline V gene has CDR1 SQVTM and CDR2 ANQGSEA. The CDR3 covers 11 residues. Trimming removed 6 bases at V and 8 bases at J, with 11 bases between. CDR3 in DNA: TGCAGCGTATGGGACCTCGATGAGCAGTTCTTC. This sequence encodes CSVWDLDEQFF.

This clonotype was seen many times. The rearrangement links TRBV19 to TRBJ2-2; 15 nucleotides align to TRBD2. Trimming removed 7 bases from V and 4 bases from J; junction bases left unmatched: 13. The CDR3 is 19 residues long. Germline V gene sequence: CDR1 LNHDA, CDR2 SQIVND (reference sequence). The CDR3 protein is CASTRLGLAGGRSTGELFF. The DNA of the CDR3 is TGTGCCAGTACCCGACTCGGACTAGCGGGAGGGCGAAGCACCGGGGAGCTGTTTTTT.

Many counts were recorded for this clonotype. V usage is TRBV10-3 and J usage is TRBJ2-5, with 7 bases lining up with TRBD1. The V gene end was trimmed by 2 bases and the J gene end by 5 bases; junction bases not matched to a gene: 5. This CDR3 has 14 residues. From germline, CDR1 is ENHRY and CDR2 SYGVKD. The CDR3: CAISEAGGLETQYF. The CDR3 DNA reads as TGTGCCATCAGTGAGGCAGGGGGTCTGGAGACCCAGTACTTC.

This clonotype was seen only a few times. V is TRBV6-5 and J is TRBJ1-4; tentatively, D is TRBD1 (5 bases). The CDR3 loop spans 15 amino acids. Germline CDR1 is MNHEY and CDR2 is SVGAGI. Trimming cost V 2 bases and J 5 bases, with 12 bases left between them. The CDR3 DNA is TGTGCCAGCAGTTACAAGGGGCGCGTGAATGAAAAACTGTTTTTT. Translated: CASSYKGRVNEKLFF.

This clonotype has just a few counts. The chain uses TRBV20-1 and TRBJ2-5; possible D gene TRBD1, 6 bases. Germline CDR1 DFQATT, CDR2 SNEGSKA (reference sequence). The CDR3 totals 14 residues. V lost 6 bases to trimming and J lost 2 bases, with 16 bases between them. CDR3 bases: TGCAGTGCAGTAGACAGGTTGATTCAAGAGACCCAGTACTTC. Its protein product is CSAVDRLIQETQYF.

In this sample, this clonotype turned up many times. The rearrangement uses TRBV12-3 or TRBV12-4 and TRBJ2-4; D remains unclear. V shed 1 base and J shed 0 bases, with 7 bases lying between them. The CDR3 runs to 15 residues. The CDR3 DNA reads TGTGCCAGCAGTTTAGGGCGCCTAGCCAAAAACATTCAGTACTTC. Encoded protein: CASSLGRLAKNIQYF.

This chain uses TRBV5-1 with TRBJ2-1, with 10 bases identical to TRBD2. The CDR3 sequence is 15 residues long. V gave up 0 bases and J gave up 8 bases; unmatched junction bases: 5. Germline V gene sequence: CDR1 SGHRS, CDR2 YFSETQ. The CDR3 DNA follows: TGCGCCAGCAGCTTGGTAGCGGGAGGCTTGCATGAGCAGTTCTTC. Residues: CASSLVAGGLHEQFF.